This is a list of T cell receptor beta chains from one sample in a study of blood T cell repertoires in COVID-19. Profiled with immunoSEQ multiplex PCR; TCRdb holds only in-frame clones, not every one. Among some 150,000 clones, about 86% were seen once, and the ten largest hold approximately 8.3%. Sequenced sample: peripheral blood. All receptors come from a woman aged 55-70 years with acute or convalescent COVID-19. CDR3s leave out the opening cysteine and the closing phenylalanine or tryptophan.

CDR3 protein	V gene
ATSSNSGRSSLH	TRBV15
ASSLASQGRETQY	TRBV5-1
ASSGGYEQY	TRBV5-1
ASSPERGGPSSYNEQF	TRBV19
ASTSTRASGGSNDEQF	TRBV3-1/TRBV3-2
ASSYAGLYGYT	TRBV6-5
ASSIPGTGRTGELF	TRBV19
ASSPRASYNSPLH	TRBV3-1/TRBV3-2
ASSTRNLAGGANTGELF	TRBV5-5
ASSQVFRASGANVLT	TRBV14
SVRQRGPQETQY	TRBV29-1
ASSPAGTGPHEQY	TRBV4-3
ASAGGIWTSGTYNEQF	TRBV19
ASSLRQGAWANSPLH	TRBV5-1
ASSLTNGGGEQF	TRBV7-3
ASSFSGNSYEQY	TRBV5-1
ASSQDSKNTEAF	TRBV4-2
ASSERGYGYT	TRBV5-1
ASSWGDNIPEQY	TRBV6-2/TRBV6-3
ASSLGQMHSGANVLT	TRBV5-1
ASSRGQNANYGYT	TRBV4-1
ASSPRTGMGTGELF	TRBV4-2
SVLGLAGSTDTQY	TRBV29-1
ASSRQGPGAEAF	TRBV18
AMGTGNSGETQY	TRBV10-3
ASSSEANTEAF	TRBV7-9